Here is one T cell receptor beta chain with its context. This sample stems from a study of cytomegalovirus exposure and HLA in healthy donors. Primers: 60 Vbeta forward and 13 Jbeta reverse. Only in-frame clones appear in the TCRdb table, and some are missing; sequencing was by immunoSEQ multiplex PCR. Counted here are around 110,000 clones, about 75% occurring once; the ten biggest clones make up 2.5% to 3.5%. Sequenced sample: PBMCs. The receptor's source is a male donor in good health and CMV-seropositive.

CDR3 amino acids: CASGLYLGQGLSGYTF. CDR3 sequence (DNA): TGTGCCAGCGGCCTATACTTGGGACAGGGGTTATCTGGCTACACCTTC. V is TRBV27 and J is TRBJ1-2; TRBD1 aligns across 10 bases. The V gene end was trimmed by 8 bases and the J gene end by 7 bases; junction bases not matched to a gene: 16. From germline, CDR1 is MNHEY and CDR2 SMNVEV (reference sequence). This CDR3 contains 16 residues.